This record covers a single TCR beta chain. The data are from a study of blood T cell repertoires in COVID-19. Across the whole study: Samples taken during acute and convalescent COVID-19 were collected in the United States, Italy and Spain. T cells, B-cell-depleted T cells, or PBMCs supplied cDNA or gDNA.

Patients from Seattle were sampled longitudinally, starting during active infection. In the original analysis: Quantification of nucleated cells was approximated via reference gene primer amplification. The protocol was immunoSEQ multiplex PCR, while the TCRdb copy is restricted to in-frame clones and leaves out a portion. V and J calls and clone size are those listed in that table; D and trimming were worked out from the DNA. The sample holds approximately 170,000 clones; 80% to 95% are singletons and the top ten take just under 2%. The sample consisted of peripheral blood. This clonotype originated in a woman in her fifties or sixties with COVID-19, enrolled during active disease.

This CDR3 reads CATSRAGQALNYGYTF. The CDR3 DNA follows: TGTGCCACCAGCAGAGCGGGACAGGCGCTAAACTATGGCTACACCTTC. V usage is TRBV15 and J usage is TRBJ1-2, with 8 bases aligning to TRBD1. V shed 1 base, J shed 2 bases, and the junction held 6 bases outside the gene matches. CDR3 length equals 16 residues. Germline assignment: CDR1 LNHNV and CDR2 YYDKDF (reference sequence).